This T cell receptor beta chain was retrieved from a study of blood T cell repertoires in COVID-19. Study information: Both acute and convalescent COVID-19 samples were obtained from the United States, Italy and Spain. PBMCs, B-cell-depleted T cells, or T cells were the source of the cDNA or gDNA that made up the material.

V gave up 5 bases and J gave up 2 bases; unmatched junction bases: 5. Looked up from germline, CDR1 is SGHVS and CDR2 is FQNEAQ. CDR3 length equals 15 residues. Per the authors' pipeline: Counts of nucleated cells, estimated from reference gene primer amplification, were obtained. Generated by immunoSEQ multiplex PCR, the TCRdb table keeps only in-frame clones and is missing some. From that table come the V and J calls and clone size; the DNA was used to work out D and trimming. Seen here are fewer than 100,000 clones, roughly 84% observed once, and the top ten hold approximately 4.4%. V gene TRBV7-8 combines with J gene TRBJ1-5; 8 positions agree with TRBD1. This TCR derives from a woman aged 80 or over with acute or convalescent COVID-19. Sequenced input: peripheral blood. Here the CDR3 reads CASSAQGVGNQPQHF. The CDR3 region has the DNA TGTGCCAGCAGCGCACAGGGGGTAGGCAATCAGCCCCAGCATTTT.